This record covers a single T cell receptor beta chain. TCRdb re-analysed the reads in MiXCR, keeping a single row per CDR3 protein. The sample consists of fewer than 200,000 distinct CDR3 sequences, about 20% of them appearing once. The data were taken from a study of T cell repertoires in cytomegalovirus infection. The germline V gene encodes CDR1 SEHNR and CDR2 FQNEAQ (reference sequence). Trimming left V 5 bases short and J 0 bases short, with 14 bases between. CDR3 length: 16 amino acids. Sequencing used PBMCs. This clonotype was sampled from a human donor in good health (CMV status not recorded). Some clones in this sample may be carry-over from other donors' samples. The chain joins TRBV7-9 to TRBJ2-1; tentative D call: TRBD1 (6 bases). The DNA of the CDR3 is TGTGCCAGCAGCGGATTTAGGGGGAGCTCCTACAATGAGCAGTTCTTC. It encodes CASSGFRGSSYNEQFF.